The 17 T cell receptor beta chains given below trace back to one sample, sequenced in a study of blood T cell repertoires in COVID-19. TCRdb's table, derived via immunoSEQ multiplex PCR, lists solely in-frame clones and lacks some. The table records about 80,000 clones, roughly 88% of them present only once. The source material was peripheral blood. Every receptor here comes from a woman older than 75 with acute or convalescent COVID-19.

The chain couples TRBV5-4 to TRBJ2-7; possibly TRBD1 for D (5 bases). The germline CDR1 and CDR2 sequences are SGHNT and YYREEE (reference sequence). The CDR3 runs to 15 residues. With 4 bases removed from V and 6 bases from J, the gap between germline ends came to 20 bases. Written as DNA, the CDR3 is TGTGCCAGCAGCCCAGGAGCAGGGTTCCCGGGCGAGCAGTACTTC. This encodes CASSPGAGFPGEQYF.

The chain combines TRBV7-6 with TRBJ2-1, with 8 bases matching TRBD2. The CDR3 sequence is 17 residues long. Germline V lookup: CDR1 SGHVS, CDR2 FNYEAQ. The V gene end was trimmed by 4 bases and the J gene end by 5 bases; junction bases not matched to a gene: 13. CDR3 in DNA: TGTGCCAGCAGCTCATCCTTGGGGTGGCGGGAGGACAATGAGCAGTTCTTC. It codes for CASSSSLGWREDNEQFF.

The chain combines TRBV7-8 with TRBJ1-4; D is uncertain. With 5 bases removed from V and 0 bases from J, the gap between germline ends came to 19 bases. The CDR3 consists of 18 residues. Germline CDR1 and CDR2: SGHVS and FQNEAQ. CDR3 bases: TGTGCCAGCAGCCCCCCCGCGGGGAGACGAGCAACTAATGAAAAACTGTTTTTT. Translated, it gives CASSPPAGRRATNEKLFF.

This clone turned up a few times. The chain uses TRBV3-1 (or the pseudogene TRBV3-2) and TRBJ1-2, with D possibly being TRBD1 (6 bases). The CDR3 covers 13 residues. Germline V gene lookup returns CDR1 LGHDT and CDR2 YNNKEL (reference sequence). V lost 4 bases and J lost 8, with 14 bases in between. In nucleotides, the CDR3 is TGTGCCAGCAGCCCAGACAGGATCTTAGGCTACACCTTC. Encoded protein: CASSPDRILGYTF.

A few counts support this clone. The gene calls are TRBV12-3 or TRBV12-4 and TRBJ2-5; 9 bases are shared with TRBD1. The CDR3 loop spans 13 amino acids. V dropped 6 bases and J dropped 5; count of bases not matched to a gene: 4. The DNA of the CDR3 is TGTGCCAGCAGACAGGGGGCTGTGGAGACCCAGTACTTC. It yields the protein CASRQGAVETQYF.

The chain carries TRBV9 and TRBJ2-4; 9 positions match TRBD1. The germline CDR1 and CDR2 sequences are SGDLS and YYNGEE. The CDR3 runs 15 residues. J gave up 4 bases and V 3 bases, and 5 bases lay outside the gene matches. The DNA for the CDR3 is TGTGCCAGCAGCGCAACCGGGACAGGGAAAAACATTCAGTACTTC. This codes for CASSATGTGKNIQYF.

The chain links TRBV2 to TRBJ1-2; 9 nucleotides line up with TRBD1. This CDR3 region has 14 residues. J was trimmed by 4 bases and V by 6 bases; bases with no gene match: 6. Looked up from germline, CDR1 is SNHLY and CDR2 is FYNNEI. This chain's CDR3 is CASRRTGESYGYTF. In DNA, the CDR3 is TGTGCCAGCAGGAGGACAGGGGAAAGCTATGGCTACACCTTC.

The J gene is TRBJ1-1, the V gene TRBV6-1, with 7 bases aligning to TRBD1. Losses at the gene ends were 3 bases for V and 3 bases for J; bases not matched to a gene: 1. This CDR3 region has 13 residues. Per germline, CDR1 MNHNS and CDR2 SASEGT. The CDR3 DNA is TGTGCCAGCAGTGACAGGGGGGACACTGAAGCTTTCTTT. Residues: CASSDRGDTEAFF.

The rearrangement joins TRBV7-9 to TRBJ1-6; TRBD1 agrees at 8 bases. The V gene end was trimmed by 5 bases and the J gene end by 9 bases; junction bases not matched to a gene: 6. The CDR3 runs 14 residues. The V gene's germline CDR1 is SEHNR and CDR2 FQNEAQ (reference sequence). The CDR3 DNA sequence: TGTGCCAGCAGCCGGACAGGGAGGGGTTCACCCCTCCACTTT. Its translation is CASSRTGRGSPLHF.

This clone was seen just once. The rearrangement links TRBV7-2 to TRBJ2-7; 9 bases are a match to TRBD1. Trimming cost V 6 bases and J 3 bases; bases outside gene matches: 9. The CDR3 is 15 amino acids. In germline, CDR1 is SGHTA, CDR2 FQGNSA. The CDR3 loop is CASSYGQGPIYEQYF. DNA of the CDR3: TGTGCCAGCAGTTACGGACAGGGGCCCATCTACGAGCAGTACTTC.

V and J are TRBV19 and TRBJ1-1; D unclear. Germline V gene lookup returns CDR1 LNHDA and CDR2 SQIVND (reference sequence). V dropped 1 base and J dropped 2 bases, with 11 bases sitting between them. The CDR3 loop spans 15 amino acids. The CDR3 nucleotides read TGTGCCAGTAGTATAGTGGGCACCCCAAACACTGAAGCTTTCTTT. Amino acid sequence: CASSIVGTPNTEAFF.

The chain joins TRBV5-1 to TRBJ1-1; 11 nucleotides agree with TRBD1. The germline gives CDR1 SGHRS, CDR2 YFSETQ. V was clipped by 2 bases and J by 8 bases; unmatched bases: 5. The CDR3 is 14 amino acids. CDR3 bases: TGCGCCAGCAGCTTCGGACAGGGGGCCTTGGAAGCTTTCTTT. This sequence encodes CASSFGQGALEAFF.

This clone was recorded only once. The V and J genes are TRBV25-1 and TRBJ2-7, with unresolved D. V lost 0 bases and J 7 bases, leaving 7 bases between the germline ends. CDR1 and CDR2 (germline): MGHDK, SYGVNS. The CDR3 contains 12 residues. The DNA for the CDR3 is TGTGCCAGCAGTGAATACTCCCGGGAGCAGTACTTC. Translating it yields CASSEYSREQYF.

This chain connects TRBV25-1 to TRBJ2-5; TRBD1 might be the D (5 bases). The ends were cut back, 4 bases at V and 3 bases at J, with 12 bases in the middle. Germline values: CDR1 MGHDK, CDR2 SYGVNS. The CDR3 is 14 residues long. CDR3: CASSASRGEETQYF. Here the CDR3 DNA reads TGTGCCAGCAGTGCCAGTAGGGGCGAAGAGACCCAGTACTTC.

The CDR3 DNA sequence: TGTGCCAGCAGCCAAGGGACTAGCGGGGGGGAGGGGACCCAGTACTTC. This translates into CASSQGTSGGEGTQYF. The chain carries TRBV3-1 (or the pseudogene TRBV3-2) and TRBJ2-5; the match to TRBD2 covers 15 bases. CDR1 and CDR2 from the germline V gene are LGHDT and YNNKEL (reference sequence). Trimming removed 1 base from V and 7 bases from J; junction bases left unmatched: 4. The CDR3 totals 16 residues.

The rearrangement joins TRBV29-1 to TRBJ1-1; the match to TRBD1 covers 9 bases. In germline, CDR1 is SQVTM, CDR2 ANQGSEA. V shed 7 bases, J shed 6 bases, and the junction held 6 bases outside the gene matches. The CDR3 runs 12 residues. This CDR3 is CSGAGTGSEAFF. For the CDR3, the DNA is TGCAGCGGGGCGGGGACAGGGTCTGAAGCTTTCTTT.

CDR3 DNA sequence: TGTGCCAGCAGTTCTCCGGGGAGCTCCTACGAGCAGTACTTC. Translating it yields CASSSPGSSYEQYF. The genes are TRBV28 and TRBJ2-7; the D gene is possibly TRBD2 (5 bases). Germline CDR1 MDHEN, CDR2 SYDVKM. This CDR3 region has 14 residues. Trimming shortened V by 4 bases and J by 0 bases, and 10 bases separated the two germline ends.